Following are 18 T cell receptor delta chains from one sample sequenced in a study of γδ T cells in repeated Plasmodium falciparum infection. TCRdb redid the clone calls on the multiplex PCR reads with CATT. This sample has 85,000 to 100,000 delta-chain clones, with approximately 0.92% found just once. Gammadelta T cells were flow-sorted from PBMC into Vgamma9/Vdelta2+ and Vdelta2-negative populations for bulk analysis. Sequences were obtained from gamma-delta T cells from blood. These receptors were obtained from a pool of human donors (malaria-infected and uninfected, not separated).

This clone was seen only a few times. TCRdb's entry gives the protein of a much larger clone, which mismatches this DNA's translation at residue 3, likely from a read error; the protein reported here is translated from the DNA. The chain carries TRDV2 and TRDJ1; 10 nucleotides match TRDD3. No J gene is reported in TCRdb; it was inferred here by comparing the DNA with germline. CDR3 length equals 20 residues. The germline CDR1 and CDR2 sequences are GEAIGNYY and EKD. CDR3 bases: TGTGCCTATGACACCAATTTTCCGGGGGATACGACTCCGTACACCGATAAACTCATCTTT. Translated, it gives CAYDTNFPGDTTPYTDKLIF.

A word on this clone: TCRdb records a much larger clone's protein for this DNA, with a difference at residue 3 that likely arises from a read error; the protein given is the translation of the DNA. The chain joins TRDV2 to TRDJ2; 7 bases are shared with TRDD3. No J segment appears in TCRdb, so it was assigned here by matching the sequence to germline. This CDR3 contains 16 residues. Germline-derived CDR1 and CDR2 are GEAIGNYY and EKD. The CDR3, as DNA: TGTGCCCGTGACAAAGTGGGGATAGGAAAGGCAGCACAACTCTTCTTT. Translated: CARDKVGIGKAAQLFF.

In its sample, this clone was seen a few times. This may arise from a read error, as a much more abundant clone is one base away. The V gene call reads TRDV1; no J gene was called; the D segment call TRDD3 is taken from the table without a DNA check. The CDR3 extends over 25 amino acids. CDR1 and CDR2 (germline): TSWWSYY, QGS. The CDR3 DNA reads TGTGCTCTTGGGGATGCCCCCCCTCTACCTTTGGCTGTACTGGGTTATTATAGGAGCGCCGATAAGCTCATCTTT. It specifies CALGDAPPLPLAVLGYYRSADKLIF.

This clone appeared a few times. The protein in TCRdb stems from a much larger clone and differs at residue 13 from this DNA's translation, likely a read error; here the protein is translated from the DNA. The V call is TRDV2, the J call TRDJ2; TRDD3 aligns across 11 bases. TCRdb gives no J gene; it was assigned here by matching the DNA to germline. CDR1 is GEAIGNYY, CDR2 EKD, per germline. The CDR3 has 21 amino acids. The ends lost 1 base at V and 1 base at J; junction bases unmatched: 16. The CDR3: CACDTLGGGYAVDDLTAQLFF. CDR3 nucleotides: TGTGCCTGTGACACGTTAGGTGGGGGATACGCGGTTGACGATTTGACAGCACAACTCTTCTTT.

A word on this clone: The TCRdb protein, from a much larger clone, departs from this DNA's translation at residue 5, likely by read error; the protein shown derives from the DNA. This CDR3 reads CALGGPPLRARGNGNKLIF. The CDR3 coding sequence is TGTGCTCTTGGGGGACCGCCCCTACGTGCGCGGGGGAACGGGAATAAACTCATCTTT. The chain has TRDV1 and TRDJ1; tentative D call: TRDD3 (6 bases). The J gene, left out of TCRdb, was set here by checking the DNA against germline. Germline V gene lookup returns CDR1 TSWWSYY and CDR2 QGS. The length of the CDR3 is 19 residues. Between the trimmed V and J ends, which lost 4 bases and 6 bases, there was a span of 30 bases.

As concerns this clone: The protein given by TCRdb reflects a much larger clone and differs at residue 3 from this DNA's translation, likely from a read error; the protein shown is the DNA's translation. V is TRDV2 and J is TRDJ1; TRDD3 aligns across 9 bases. TCRdb carries no J gene annotation; the J gene was assigned here by matching the DNA with germline. There are 15 residues in the CDR3. Germline assignment: CDR1 GEAIGNYY and CDR2 EKD. CDR3: CARDPVGLGDGGLIF. CDR3 in DNA: TGTGCCCGTGACCCCGTGGGACTGGGGGACGGGGGACTCATCTTT.

Turning to this clone: TCRdb pairs this DNA with a much larger clone's protein that differs at residue 8, likely a read error; the protein shown was translated from the DNA. V and J are TRDV2 and TRDJ1, with TRDD3 matching over 9 bases. The V gene end was trimmed by 3 bases and the J gene end by 3 bases; junction bases not matched to a gene: 4. Per germline, CDR1 GEAIGNYY and CDR2 EKD. This CDR3 is 14 amino acids long. The CDR3 protein is CACDRLGEPDKLIF. DNA for the CDR3: TGTGCCTGTGACCGACTGGGGGAGCCCGATAAACTCATCTTT.

This clone was seen a handful of times. TCRdb pairs this DNA with a much larger clone's protein that differs at residue 14, likely a read error; the protein shown was translated from the DNA. The V call is TRDV2, the J call TRDJ1; 10 nucleotides align to TRDD3. The J gene was missing in TCRdb and was found by matching the end of the DNA to germline. Germline loops: CDR1 GEAIGNYY, CDR2 EKD. This CDR3 spans 19 amino acids. V dropped 0 bases and J dropped 3; count of bases not matched to a gene: 15. As DNA, the CDR3 is TGTGCCTGTGACACCTTGGGCCATACTGGGGGATGGTACTCCGATAAACTCATCTTT. This translates into CACDTLGHTGGWYSDKLIF.

There are many counts of this clone. The V call is TRDV2, the J call TRDJ1; 12 nucleotides agree with TRDD3. TCRdb is silent on the J gene; assignment here came from matching the DNA to germline. The CDR3 runs to 20 residues. Germline loops: CDR1 GEAIGNYY, CDR2 EKD. With 0 bases clipped from V and 2 bases from J, the junction kept 15 bases outside the gene matches. This CDR3 reads CACDTLPVLGDTSGTDKLIF. The CDR3 region has the DNA TGTGCCTGTGACACCCTACCCGTACTGGGGGATACCTCGGGAACCGATAAACTCATCTTT.

Of note for this clone: The amino acid sequence in TCRdb belongs to a much larger clone and departs from this DNA's translation at residue 4, likely a sequencing read error; the sequence shown is translated from the DNA. The CDR3 loop is CACNTGGAYTDKLIF. In DNA form, the CDR3 reads TGTGCCTGTAACACCGGTGGGGCTTACACCGATAAACTCATCTTT. The J gene is TRDJ1, the V gene TRDV2, with D possibly being TRDD3 (5 bases). In the absence of a J gene in TCRdb, the DNA was matched to germline to assign it here. The CDR3 contains 15 residues. In germline, CDR1 is GEAIGNYY, CDR2 EKD.

As regards this clone: With a far larger clone one base away, a read error is the likely cause. Other nucleotide sequences in the sample specify the same CDR3. The J gene was not called, though the V gene is TRDV1; TRDD3 is the table's D call and was not checked against the DNA. Germline CDR1 is TSWWSYY and CDR2 is QGS. This CDR3 is 16 amino acids long. DNA for the CDR3: TGTGCTCTTGGGGAGCTCGCGTACCGTACTGGGGGCCGCCTCATCTTT. Translating gives CALGELAYRTGGRLIF.

Concerning this clone itself: With only one base between it and a far larger clone, this is likely a read error. This sample includes further DNA sequences coding for the same CDR3. This sequence joins TRDV1 and TRDJ1; tentatively, D is TRDD2 (6 bases). TCRdb supplies no J gene; here it was assigned by aligning the nucleotide sequence to germline. V was trimmed by 1 base and J by 5 bases, leaving 29 bases between them. The CDR3 is 20 residues long. Germline V gives CDR1 TSWWSYY, CDR2 QGS. The CDR3 region has the DNA TGTGCTCTTGGGGAACCCCCCCCTTTCCTATTCGGCCATTCCCCTGATAAACTCATCTTT. It specifies CALGEPPPFLFGHSPDKLIF.

This clone appeared many times. TCRdb records a much larger clone's protein for this DNA, with a difference at residue 12 that likely arises from a read error; the protein given is the translation of the DNA. This chain links TRDV2 with TRDJ1, with D maybe TRDD3 (5 bases). Trimming left V 3 bases short and J 0 bases short, with 31 bases between. This CDR3 has 21 residues. CDR1 and CDR2 from the germline V gene are GEAIGNYY and EKD. CDR3 nucleotide sequence: TGTGCCTGTGACCAAACCCTGGGACGGGTGGACCCCCGCAAGTACACCGATAAACTCATCTTT. Encoded protein: CACDQTLGRVDPRKYTDKLIF.

Notes on this clone: A far bigger clonotype differs at one base, so this is likely a read error. Other DNA sequences in the same sample also yield this CDR3. The J gene has no call, while the V gene is TRDV1; TRDD3, the table's D call, lacks a check against the DNA. The CDR3 consists of 17 residues. In germline, CDR1 is TSWWSYY, CDR2 QGS. The CDR3 loop is CALGDPTRYGIPDKLIF. For the CDR3, the DNA is TGTGCTCTTGGGGATCCGACCCGCTACGGGATACCCGATAAACTCATCTTC.

The table lists this clone with a few counts. A read error likely explains why the TCRdb protein, taken from a much larger clone, differs from this DNA's translation at residue 12; the protein shown is translated from the DNA. The J gene is TRDJ1, the V gene TRDV1, with a possible D match to TRDD2 (5 bases). The J gene was not available in TCRdb and was assigned here by matching the DNA to germline segments. The length of the CDR3 is 20 residues. Per germline, CDR1 TSWWSYY and CDR2 QGS. Trimming took 3 bases from V and 0 from J, leaving 26 bases between them. CDR3 bases: TGTGCTCTTGGGGACTGTCTTCCCGACCGGACTGACTCGTACACCGATAAACTCATCTTT. It codes for CALGDCLPDRTDSYTDKLIF.

This clone was seen repeatedly, ten times or more. TCRdb lists the protein of a much larger clone for this DNA, which differs at residue 15, so this is likely a read error; the protein given here is translated from the DNA itself. V gene TRDV1 combines with J gene TRDJ1; 11 nucleotides agree with TRDD3. The germline V gene has CDR1 TSWWSYY and CDR2 QGS. The CDR3 has 20 residues. The V and J ends lost 4 bases and 3 bases, in that order; junction bases with no gene match: 19. CDR3 sequence: CALGAAFGWWGIRGADKLIF. The CDR3 DNA is TGTGCTCTTGGGGCCGCCTTCGGCTGGTGGGGGATACGGGGGGCCGATAAACTCATCTTT.

This clone was seen ten or more times. A read error is likely here: a far larger clone is one base away. This same CDR3 is encoded by further DNA sequences in the sample. CDR3 protein: CALGEPNSHTSSPTDKLIF. CDR3 nucleotides: TGTGCTCTTGGGGAACCAAACTCCCACACTTCTTCCCCCACCGATAAACTCATCTTT. The V gene is TRDV1, the J gene TRDJ1, with TRDD2 as a possible D gene (5 bases). The J gene comes from matching the DNA to germline here; TCRdb lacks it. The CDR3 totals 19 residues. Germline CDR1 reads TSWWSYY; CDR2 reads QGS. The ends were cut back, 1 base at V and 1 base at J, with 22 bases in the middle.

This clone has just a few counts. A far larger clone is a single base away, which makes a read error likely. The sample contains more than one DNA sequence encoding this CDR3. The chain carries TRDV2 and TRDJ2; 9 nucleotides align to TRDD2. Germline matching of the DNA provided the J gene here, since TCRdb leaves it blank. Trimming at V came to 2 bases and at J to 0 bases, leaving 33 bases not matched to a gene. The CDR3 has 26 amino acids. The germline V gene has CDR1 GEAIGNYY and CDR2 EKD. In nucleotides, the CDR3 is TGTGCCTGTGACAGAATCCCTTCCTACGGAGCCGGGAGTCCCATGGGACTAGGGGCTTTGACAGCACAACTCTTCTTT. This sequence encodes CACDRIPSYGAGSPMGLGALTAQLFF.